Listed below are T cell receptor beta chains from one sample, sequenced in a study of T cells in Graves' hyperthyroidism and ophthalmopathy. TCRdb fed the multiplex PCR reads into MiXCR, producing one record per CDR3 protein. The sample holds about 460,000 distinct CDR3 sequences; less than 25% are singletons and the top ten take approximately 49%. Sequenced sample: blood. The receptor source for this set is a woman between 65 and 79 years old with Graves' ophthalmopathy. The CDR3 runs from the conserved cysteine through the conserved F or W. Fields, in order: V gene, CDR3 length, clone size, D gene, J gene, CDR3 DNA, CDR3 protein. The D gene is left open where the match is weak. Not all rows give a size; the values are once, few, many and, for expanded clones, a class.

>TRBV27|14|-|-|TRBJ2-1
TGTGCCAGCAACCGGGGTAGCTCCTACAATGAGCAGTTCTTC
CASNRGSSYNEQFF
>TRBV2|13|many|-|TRBJ1-2
TGTGCCAGCAGTGAGAGTAGTAACTATGGCTACACCTTC
CASSESSNYGYTF
>TRBV12-3/TRBV12-4|13|many|TRBD1|TRBJ2-7
TGTGCCAGCAGTACAGGGGGGACCTACGAGCAGTACTTC
CASSTGGTYEQYF
>TRBV28|13|many|-|TRBJ2-2
TGTGCCAGCAGTTACTGGGACACCGGGGAGCTGTTTTTT
CASSYWDTGELFF
>TRBV9|18|-|-|TRBJ2-2
TGTGCCAGCAGCGTCTGGGAGCCTTCAAAGACGAACACCGGGGAGCTGTTTTTT
CASSVWEPSKTNTGELFF
>TRBV19|14|-|-|TRBJ1-1
TGTGCCAGTAGCATGACGCGCGGTCGGGCTGAAGCTTTCTTT
CASSMTRGRAEAFF
>TRBV2|19|-|-|TRBJ2-6
TGTGCCAGCACCACTAAGCTTGGGGAGAGGGGACCTGGGGCCAACGTCCTGACTTTC
CASTTKLGERGPGANVLTF
>TRBV30|14|-|TRBD1|TRBJ1-2
TGTGCCTGGAGTGTTAACAGGGGGATCTATGGCTACACCTTC
CAWSVNRGIYGYTF
>TRBV28|14|many|TRBD2|TRBJ2-3
TGTGCCAGCATCTTGGCGGGGGGCATGGATACGCAGTATTTT
CASILAGGMDTQYF
>TRBV4-3|16|-|TRBD2|TRBJ2-1
TGCGCCAGCAGCCAAGGTTTTAGCGGGAGTTTAGATGAGCAGTTCTTC
CASSQGFSGSLDEQFF
>TRBV6-4|15|few|TRBD2|TRBJ2-7
TGTGCCAGCAGCCCTGTGGCTAGCGGACCCTACGAGCAGTACTTC
CASSPVASGPYEQYF
>TRBV11-2|16|-|TRBD2|TRBJ2-1
TGTGCCAGCGGCCCTTTTCTAGCGGGAGGCCGCAATGAGCAGTTCTTC
CASGPFLAGGRNEQFF
>TRBV3-1|13|few|-|TRBJ1-3
TGTGCCAGCAGCCAAGCCAGGGGTGGCACCATATATTTT
CASSQARGGTIYF
>TRBV12-3/TRBV12-4|13|-|-|TRBJ1-2
TGTGCCAGCAGATCTAACAGGGCCCAAGGCTACACCTTC
CASRSNRAQGYTF
>TRBV15|20|-|TRBD2|TRBJ2-1
TGTGCCACCAGCAGAGATCCGAAAACCCAAACTAGCGGGGTCTACAATGAGCAGTTCTTC
CATSRDPKTQTSGVYNEQFF
>TRBV6-2/TRBV6-3|16|many|TRBD2|TRBJ2-3
TGTGCCAGCAGCCTTGGACTAGCGGGAGAACGGGATACGCAGTATTTT
CASSLGLAGERDTQYF
>TRBV7-2|15|few|-|TRBJ1-6
TGTGCCAGCAGCCAAGACAGCCTACTTAATTCACCCCTCCACTTT
CASSQDSLLNSPLHF
>TRBV11-1|14|-|-|TRBJ2-5
TGTGCCAGCAGCTCTGTGGCGGCCCGAACGACCCAGTACTTC
CASSSVAARTTQYF
>TRBV7-9|15|-|-|TRBJ1-4
TGTGCCAGCAGCTTAGCCAGTCCAACTAATGAAAAACTGTTTTTT
CASSLASPTNEKLFF
>TRBV9|14|-|TRBD2|TRBJ2-7
TGTGCCAGCAGCGGCGGGAGGGGTTTAGGCGAGCAGTACTTC
CASSGGRGLGEQYF
>TRBV7-9|13|many|-|TRBJ1-1
TGTGCCAGCAGCCAGGACGCCAACACTGAAGCTTTCTTT
CASSQDANTEAFF
>TRBV12-5|18|many|-|TRBJ2-3
TGTGCTAGTGGTTTGGCTCCCAGAGGAGCGGTTAGCACAGATACGCAGTATTTT
CASGLAPRGAVSTDTQYF
>TRBV20-1|11|few|-|TRBJ2-3
TGCAGTGCTATCCTACCAGATACGCAGTATTTT
CSAILPDTQYF
>TRBV12-3/TRBV12-4|14|-|-|TRBJ2-7
TGTGCCAGCAGGCCCGGACAGGGAGGGGACGAGCAGTACTTC
CASRPGQGGDEQYF
>TRBV3-1|14|-|-|TRBJ1-1
TGTGCCAGCATACCGGGACCACCGAACACTGAAGCTTTCTTT
CASIPGPPNTEAFF
>TRBV6-1|13|-|-|TRBJ2-7
TGTGCCAGCAGGTCGGGTCCATGGGGAGAGCAGTACTTC
CASRSGPWGEQYF
>TRBV24-1|14|-|-|TRBJ2-3
TGTGCCACCAGCAACGGCCGGGGTACAGATACGCAGTATTTT
CATSNGRGTDTQYF
>TRBV5-1|14|-|-|TRBJ2-3
TGCGCCAGCAGCTTGTCGGCGGGCACAGATACGCAGTATTTT
CASSLSAGTDTQYF
>TRBV7-6|15|-|TRBD2|TRBJ2-1
TGTGCCAGCAGCATTAGACTAGCGGGAGACACTGAGCAGTTCTTC
CASSIRLAGDTEQFF
>TRBV2|14|few|-|TRBJ1-5
TGTGCCAGCAGTGAAGGGGGTATCGGTCAGCCCCAGCATTTT
CASSEGGIGQPQHF
>TRBV6-1|14|few|TRBD2|TRBJ2-7
TGTGCCAGCAGTACACCGGGACTAGCGGACGAGCAGTACTTC
CASSTPGLADEQYF
>TRBV6-1|15|few|TRBD2|TRBJ2-1
TGTGCCAGCAGTCTGACTAGCGGGAGGTACAATGAGCAGTTCTTC
CASSLTSGRYNEQFF
>TRBV11-3|13|-|-|TRBJ1-1
TGTGCCAACAGCTCGCAACCGGGGTCGGCAGCTTTCTTT
CANSSQPGSAAFF
>TRBV7-2|15|many|TRBD2|TRBJ2-1
TGTGCCAGCAGCTCGGGACTAGCGGGCGTGAATGAGCAGTTCTTC
CASSSGLAGVNEQFF
>TRBV6-2/TRBV6-3|14|few|-|TRBJ1-1
TGTGCCAGCAGTTTCGGGGGAGATATCACTGAAGCTTCCTTT
CASSFGGDITEASF
>TRBV12-3/TRBV12-4|14|-|TRBD1|TRBJ2-7
TGTGCCAGCAGTTCGACGGACAGGGCCTACGAGCAGTACTTC
CASSSTDRAYEQYF
>TRBV12-3/TRBV12-4|13|many|-|TRBJ2-1
TGTGCCAGCAGTCCCGACGGGTACAATGAGCAGTTCTTC
CASSPDGYNEQFF
>TRBV2|14|-|-|TRBJ1-1
TGTGCCAGCAGTTGGGGGAGGGGGGAAACTGAAGCTTTCTTT
CASSWGRGETEAFF
>TRBV5-1|16|-|-|TRBJ1-4
TGCGCCAGCAGCCCCCGGGGGGCTGCAACTAATGAAAAACTGTTTTTT
CASSPRGAATNEKLFF
>TRBV9|15|few|-|TRBJ1-5
TGTGCCAGCAGCCCAGGATTCGGGACGCATCAGCCCCAGCATTTT
CASSPGFGTHQPQHF
>TRBV6-1|14|-|-|TRBJ2-1
TGTGCCAGCATGGGGGCAGTACGATACAATGAGCAGTTCTTC
CASMGAVRYNEQFF
>TRBV6-5|15|-|-|TRBJ2-3
TGTGCCAGCAGTTACTCGAAGGCGCGCACAGATACGCAGTATTTT
CASSYSKARTDTQYF